Below are 27 T cell receptor beta chains sequenced from a single sample in a study of T and B cells in COVID-19 patients. TRB rearrangements were amplified by multiplex PCR with BIOMED2 TRB-A/B primers. TCRdb passed the multiplex PCR reads through MiXCR, listing each CDR3 protein once. The sample contains 18,000 or so distinct CDR3 sequences, 36% of which appear only once. Each TRB amplification used roughly 240-550 ng of genomic DNA from blood. Sequencing was done on a sample of blood. The receptors were sampled from a human donor with active COVID-19.

The V gene is TRBV6-4, the J gene TRBJ2-3, with TRBD2 matching over 9 bases. The CDR3 loop spans 14 amino acids. Trimming took 1 base from V and 14 from J; bases not matched to a gene: 10. Germline loops: CDR1 MRHNA, CDR2 SNTAGT. For the CDR3, the DNA is TGTGCCAGCAGTGACTATGCTCTAGCGGGGCGCGGGTATTTT. Translating it yields CASSDYALAGRGYF.

The genes are TRBV12-3 or TRBV12-4 and TRBJ2-2, with TRBD2 matching over 8 bases. V trimming: 7 bases; J trimming: 7 bases; junction bases outside the gene matches: 14. CDR3 length: 16 amino acids. Written as DNA, the CDR3 is TGTGCCAGCAAAGGAGGACTAGCAACCTCAGGCGGGGAGCTGTTTTTT. Its protein product is CASKGGLATSGGELFF.

This rearrangement joins TRBV4-1 to TRBJ2-2, with 15 bases lining up with TRBD2. The V and J ends lost 2 bases and 3 bases, in that order; junction bases with no gene match: 10. The germline V gene has CDR1 MGHRA and CDR2 YSYEKL. This CDR3 has 20 residues. The CDR3 here is CASSQSPGTSGGMYTGELFF. The DNA for the CDR3 is TGCGCCAGCAGCCAAAGTCCCGGGACTAGCGGGGGGATGTACACCGGGGAGCTGTTTTTT.

V is TRBV19 and J is TRBJ2-7, with TRBD1 matching over 9 bases. Germline trimming cut 2 bases from V and 12 bases from J; bases unmatched to any gene: 2. The CDR3 sequence is 11 residues long. Germline V gene lookup returns CDR1 LNHDA and CDR2 SQIVND (reference sequence). CDR3 loop: CASSIPGQGYV. The DNA of the CDR3 is TGTGCCAGTAGTATACCGGGACAGGGGTACGTC.

This clonotype has only a few counts. This chain links TRBV20-1 with TRBJ1-6; TRBD1 aligns across 8 bases. The V segment lost 2 bases and the J segment 14 bases; nucleotides outside the gene matches: 8. This CDR3 spans 13 amino acids. The germline gives CDR1 DFQATT, CDR2 SNEGSKA (reference sequence). CDR3 sequence reads: CSARPGQDRALHF. For the CDR3, the DNA is TGCAGTGCTAGACCCGGGCAGGACAGGGCCCTCCACTTT.

There are a few counts of this clonotype. V usage is TRBV12-3 or TRBV12-4 and J usage is TRBJ2-7, with D hard to call. V was pared by 2 bases and J by 0 bases, with 8 bases between. There are 14 residues in the CDR3. CDR3 nucleotide sequence: TGTGCCAGCAGTTTATGGCGGAGCTCCTACGAGCAGTACTTC. This gives the protein CASSLWRSSYEQYF.

This clonotype is categorized as medium-sized. The genes are TRBV29-1 and TRBJ2-7, with TRBD2 identical over 7 bases. The CDR3 contains 15 residues. Germline V lookup: CDR1 SQVTM, CDR2 ANQGSEA. Trimming cost V 7 bases and J 4 bases; bases outside gene matches: 16. CDR3 sequence (DNA): TGCAGCGGCCGGGGAGGGGATCATCAACCATACGAGCAGTACTTC. Translated: CSGRGGDHQPYEQYF.

The chain recombines TRBV10-2 with TRBJ2-5; tentative D call: TRBD1 (5 bases). The CDR3 covers 15 residues. Trimming removed 3 bases from V and 5 bases from J, with 16 bases in between. CDR1 is WSHSY, CDR2 SAAADI, per germline. The CDR3 loop is CASSESPRVMETQYF. CDR3 DNA: TGCGCCAGCAGTGAATCCCCCAGGGTCATGGAGACCCAGTACTTC.

Worth noting for this clonotype: A single base separates this from a much larger clone, so it may be a read error. Here the CDR3 reads CASSRYPGSEKLFF. The CDR3 DNA follows: TGTGCCAGTAGTAGATACCCGGGGAGTGAAAAACTGTTTTTT. The chain is built from TRBV19 and TRBJ1-4; D is ambiguous. The CDR3 is 14 residues long. V was clipped by 4 bases and J by 7 bases, with 13 bases between them. CDR1 is LNHDA, CDR2 SQIVND, per germline (reference sequence).

This chain connects TRBV25-1 to TRBJ2-2; no definite D call. The germline V and J ends were trimmed by 4 bases and 4 bases, with 10 bases remaining between them. Germline loops: CDR1 MGHDK, CDR2 SYGVNS. There are 14 residues in the CDR3. The CDR3 DNA sequence: TGTGCCAGCAGTGGTAGCATGTTCACCGGGGAGCTGTTTTTT. This sequence encodes CASSGSMFTGELFF.

The CDR3: CASRESATNEKLFF. In DNA, the CDR3 is TGTGCCAGCCGCGAGAGTGCAACTAATGAAAAACTGTTTTTT. This chain links TRBV18 with TRBJ1-4; unclear D gene. The length of the CDR3 is 14 residues. Germline loops: CDR1 KGHSH, CDR2 LQKENI. Trimming pared 8 bases from V and 0 bases from J, leaving 10 bases between.

This chain joins TRBV6-2 or TRBV6-3 and TRBJ2-2; 10 bases line up with TRBD2. This CDR3 spans 15 amino acids. The J segment lost 10 bases and the V segment lost 2 bases, leaving 7 bases of the junction unmatched. CDR1 MNHEY and CDR2 SVGEGT come from the germline V gene. The CDR3 nucleotides read TGTGCCAGCAGTTACCAGCGGGGGGGCACCCTGGAGCTGTTTTTT. This sequence encodes CASSYQRGGTLELFF.

This clonotype rates as medium-sized. The chain carries TRBV19 and TRBJ1-2; a weak D match, TRBD1 (5 bases). The CDR3 sequence is 13 residues long. Per the germline V gene, CDR1 is LNHDA and CDR2 is SQIVND (reference sequence). Trimming removed 6 bases from V and 9 bases from J, with 17 bases in between. The CDR3: CASSPTVRGSYTF. Here the CDR3 DNA reads TGTGCCAGTAGCCCCACGGTGAGGGGCAGCTACACCTTC.

Within the sample, this clonotype is medium-sized. The J gene is TRBJ2-7, the V gene TRBV6-6; the D gene is possibly TRBD1 (6 bases). This CDR3 has 13 amino acids. Deletions cut 2 bases from V and 3 bases from J, with 8 bases between. Germline CDR1 is MNHNY and CDR2 is SVGAGI (reference sequence). Written as DNA, the CDR3 is TGTGCCAGCAGTTACCGCAGGGGCTACGAGCAGTACTTC. The encoded protein is CASSYRRGYEQYF.

This clonotype was observed once. The V and J genes are TRBV20-1 and TRBJ2-3; 10 positions agree with TRBD2. V trimming: 5 bases; J trimming: 7 bases; junction bases outside the gene matches: 9. The CDR3 consists of 14 residues. CDR1 DFQATT and CDR2 SNEGSKA come from the germline V gene (reference sequence). The CDR3, as DNA: TGCAGTGCTTCCAGCGGGGGGGCCGTATATACGCAGTATTTT. Protein product: CSASSGGAVYTQYF.

The chain couples TRBV6-5 to TRBJ1-1; no clear D. The CDR3 extends over 12 amino acids. Germline CDR1 MNHEY, CDR2 SVGAGI. V lost 10 bases, J lost 1 base, and 10 bases lay in between. The CDR3 DNA reads TGTGCCATCAGCGTTGGGAACACTGAAGCTTTCTTT. It specifies CAISVGNTEAFF.

This clonotype is medium-sized within its sample. The DNA for the CDR3 is TGCAGCGGTTGGACAGGGGGTGAGAAAAAACTGTTTTTT. Translation gives CSGWTGGEKKLFF. The chain couples TRBV29-1 to TRBJ1-4, with 10 bases fitting TRBD1. The germline CDR1 and CDR2 sequences are SQVTM and ANQGSEA. V shed 7 bases and J 9 bases; nucleotides not matched to a gene: 8. This CDR3 is 13 amino acids long.

Regarding this clonotype: A much larger clone lies one base from this, so it may be a read error. This chain connects TRBV29-1 to TRBJ1-2; TRBD1 matches 10 bases. The CDR3 runs to 13 residues. Per germline, CDR1 SQVTM and CDR2 ANQGSEA. The CDR3 reads CSVERQGAFGNTF. CDR3 nucleotides: TGCAGCGTTGAAAGACAGGGGGCCTTTGGCAACACCTTC.

This clonotype is termed medium-sized. The V call is TRBV6-5, the J call TRBJ2-7, with unresolved D. V was clipped by 2 bases and J by 3 bases, with 5 bases between them. CDR1 is MNHEY and CDR2 is SVGAGI in the germline V gene. This CDR3 region has 12 residues. CDR3 in DNA: TGTGCCAGCAGTTACAAAGGCTACGAGCAGTACTTC. Its protein is CASSYKGYEQYF.

This clonotype was seen more than once but under ten times. The rearrangement links TRBV6-5 to TRBJ2-5; 9 nucleotides align to TRBD2. The J segment lost 6 bases and the V segment lost 1 base, leaving 18 bases of the junction unmatched. The CDR3 has 19 amino acids. Germline V gene sequence: CDR1 MNHEY, CDR2 SVGAGI. The CDR3 bases are TGTGCCAGCAGTTACTATTCCACGGTGGGTGGCGGGGGGGCGAAGACCCAGTACTTC. This gives the protein CASSYYSTVGGGGAKTQYF.

This clonotype was detected ten times or more. This chain joins TRBV19 and TRBJ2-3; 15 nucleotides match TRBD2. Germline trimming cut 5 bases from V and 4 bases from J; bases unmatched to any gene: 7. The CDR3 is 17 residues long. Germline CDR1 reads LNHDA; CDR2 reads SQIVND (reference sequence). The CDR3, as DNA: TGTGCCAGTAGTCGGGGACTAGCGGGGGGACTTGCAGATACGCAGTATTTT. Translated: CASSRGLAGGLADTQYF.

The chain links TRBV27 to TRBJ2-5; D is perhaps TRBD1 (6 bases). The CDR3 spans 15 residues. CDR1 is MNHEY, CDR2 SMNVEV, per germline (reference sequence). The V end was cut by 5 bases, the J end by 4 bases, with 17 bases between. In DNA form, the CDR3 reads TGTGCCAGCAGTCTAGGTGGGGGCTGGGGAGAGACCCAGTACTTC. Amino acid sequence: CASSLGGGWGETQYF.

This clonotype is medium-sized (0.01 to 0.1%) within its sample. The chain has TRBV19 and TRBJ2-7, with TRBD2 matching 10 bases. The germline V gene encodes CDR1 LNHDA and CDR2 SQIVND (reference sequence). This CDR3 is 16 amino acids long. The V and J ends lost 4 bases and 3 bases, in that order; junction bases with no gene match: 9. CDR3 in amino acids: CASSRGSAGGSYEQYF. The CDR3 nucleotides read TGTGCCAGTAGTAGGGGGTCAGCGGGGGGGAGCTACGAGCAGTACTTC. Complete variable domain (other parts from reference TRBV19 and TRBJ2-7): DGGITQSPKYLFRKEGQNVTLSCEQNLNHDAMYWYRQDPGQGLRLIYYSQIVNDFQKGDIAEGYSVSREKKESFPLTVTSAQKNPTAFYLCASSRGSAGGSYEQYFGPGTRLTVT.

This clonotype was detected a few times. The chain carries TRBV19 and TRBJ1-2; D uncertain. There are 14 residues in the CDR3. V lost 6 bases and J 5 bases, leaving 16 bases between the germline ends. Germline assignment: CDR1 LNHDA and CDR2 SQIVND (reference sequence). The CDR3 DNA is TGTGCCAGTAGAGTAGAGTCCAGTCGGTATGGCTACACCTTC. Amino acid sequence: CASRVESSRYGYTF.

The chain is built from TRBV12-3 or TRBV12-4 and TRBJ2-5; TRBD2 agrees at 7 bases. CDR3 length: 13 residues. V shed 4 bases, J shed 5 bases, and the junction held 4 bases outside the gene matches. The CDR3, as DNA: TGTGCCAGCAGTTGGACTAGATCCGAGACCCAGTACTTC. It is translated as CASSWTRSETQYF.

V usage is TRBV5-1 and J usage is TRBJ1-6, with TRBD1 matching over 8 bases. Trimming cost V 1 base and J 9 bases; bases outside gene matches: 6. This CDR3 is built from 15 residues. From germline, CDR1 is SGHRS and CDR2 YFSETQ. CDR3 nucleotide sequence: TGCGCCAGCAGCTTGCGACAGGGGTTCAGTTCACCCCTCCACTTT. It translates to CASSLRQGFSSPLHF.

The V and J genes are TRBV27 and TRBJ1-2; no firm D call. The germline V gene encodes CDR1 MNHEY and CDR2 SMNVEV (reference sequence). The CDR3 has 14 residues. The V and J ends lost 4 bases and 4 bases respectively, with 13 bases between them. The CDR3 nucleotides read TGTGCCAGCAGTTGGGGTGCGGCTTCCTATGGCTACACCTTC. As protein: CASSWGAASYGYTF.